The rows below give T cell receptor beta chains drawn from one sample of a study of OX40 agonist ivuxolimab in advanced cancers. Assay used: immunoSEQ multiplex PCR; TCRdb lists only in-frame clones, some missing. The table shows over 50,000 clones, with nearly 95% occurring only once. Material: CD4+ or CD8+ T cells sorted from blood, obtained in a trial of the OX40 agonist ivuxolimab. Source of these receptors: an adult with an advanced solid tumor such as melanoma, head and neck, liver or kidney cancer. Both conserved end residues are part of each CDR3. Each record gives: clone size, V gene, J gene, D gene, CDR3 protein, CDR3 DNA. D genes are given only for firm matches. A row's size may be missing; if present it is once, few, many or a size class.

-,TRBV11-2,TRBJ2-1,-,CASSLGGGPPYNEQFF,TGTGCCAGCAGCTTAGGTGGCGGGCCCCCCTACAATGAGCAGTTCTTC
once,TRBV7-9,TRBJ2-5,-,CASSGSWETQYF,TGTGCCAGCAGCGGTAGTTGGGAGACCCAGTACTTC
-,TRBV11-2,TRBJ2-2,TRBD2,CASSPLGAGVLTGELFF,TGTGCCAGCAGCCCTCTCGGAGCGGGGGTTTTGACCGGGGAGCTGTTTTTT
-,TRBV7-6,TRBJ2-1,TRBD2,CASSLAGLAGGNEQFF,TGTGCCAGCAGCTTAGCTGGACTAGCGGGAGGGAATGAGCAGTTCTTC
once,TRBV6-5,TRBJ2-5,-,CASRVGLAGETQYF,TGTGCCAGCAGGGTGGGCCTCGCGGGGGAGACCCAGTACTTC
-,TRBV28,TRBJ2-2,-,CASSSRNTGELFF,TGTGCCAGCAGTTCGCGGAACACCGGGGAGCTGTTTTTT
-,TRBV4-2,TRBJ1-3,TRBD1,CASSQYPTGGENTIYF,TGTGCCAGCAGCCAATACCCGACAGGGGGAGAAAACACCATATATTTT
-,TRBV2,TRBJ1-1,-,CASTLSDEAFF,TGTGCCAGCACGCTTTCGGATGAAGCTTTCTTT
-,TRBV6-1,TRBJ2-3,TRBD2,CASSVLAVSTDTQYF,TGTGCCAGCAGTGTTCTAGCGGTGAGCACAGATACGCAGTATTTT
-,TRBV6-7,TRBJ1-5,-,CASSLGDSNQPQHF,TGTGCCAGCAGCCTCGGGGATAGCAATCAGCCCCAGCATTTT
-,TRBV28,TRBJ2-7,-,CASSLVTGSSRWAYEQYF,TGTGCCAGCAGTTTAGTGACGGGTTCGTCCCGATGGGCCTACGAGCAGTACTTC
-,TRBV5-1,TRBJ1-1,-,CASSLAAGAEAFF,TGCGCCAGCAGCTTGGCGGCAGGAGCTGAAGCTTTCTTT
-,TRBV19,TRBJ2-2,-,CASSMHTNTGELFF,TGTGCCAGTAGTATGCATACGAACACCGGGGAGCTGTTTTTT
-,TRBV7-8,TRBJ2-7,TRBD2,CASSRGLPYPLYEQYF,TGTGCCAGCAGCAGGGGACTACCGTACCCTTTATACGAGCAGTACTTC
-,TRBV27,TRBJ2-7,TRBD1,CASSFGTGDLEQYF,TGTGCCAGCAGTTTCGGGACAGGGGATCTCGAGCAGTACTTC
-,TRBV28,TRBJ1-1,TRBD1,CASSLSQDRALGPEAFF,TGTGCCAGCAGTTTATCCCAGGACAGGGCCCTTGGTCCTGAAGCTTTCTTT
once,TRBV27,TRBJ2-3,-,CATRIPELGFTDTQYF,TGTGCCACCCGAATACCGGAACTAGGGTTCACAGATACGCAGTATTTT
-,TRBV5-1,TRBJ2-7,-,CASSLEGYPYEQYF,TGCGCCAGCAGCTTGGAGGGGTATCCCTACGAGCAGTACTTC
-,TRBV28,TRBJ2-7,TRBD2,CASSLVAGGAWEQYF,TGTGCCAGCAGTTTAGTAGCGGGAGGGGCCTGGGAGCAGTACTTC
-,TRBV16,TRBJ1-1,-,CASASFLNTEAFF,TGTGCCAGCGCCTCCTTTCTGAACACTGAAGCTTTCTTT
-,TRBV28,TRBJ1-2,-,CASSFGRGDYTF,TGTGCCAGCAGTTTCGGCAGGGGAGACTACACCTTC
-,TRBV11-2,TRBJ2-7,TRBD2,CASSLSAGGYEQYF,TGTGCCAGCAGCTTATCAGCGGGGGGCTACGAGCAGTACTTC
-,TRBV4-3,TRBJ2-7,-,CASSQDPRGAGYEQYF,TGCGCCAGCAGCCAAGACCCACGTGGGGCGGGTTACGAGCAGTACTTC
-,TRBV9,TRBJ2-5,TRBD1,CASSPHRGQETQYF,TGTGCCAGCAGCCCACACAGGGGACAAGAGACCCAGTACTTC
-,TRBV4-1,TRBJ1-2,TRBD1,CASSHGTGCGYTF,TGCGCCAGCAGCCACGGGACAGGGTGTGGCTACACCTTC
-,TRBV30,TRBJ2-7,TRBD1,CAWSRGLYIYEQYF,TGTGCCTGGAGCAGGGGGCTCTACATCTACGAGCAGTACTTC
-,TRBV7-9,TRBJ2-1,-,CASSLLSTNEQFF,TGTGCCAGCAGCTTACTATCAACCAATGAGCAGTTCTTC
-,TRBV4-1,TRBJ2-1,-,CASSQVNRALEEQFF,TGCGCCAGCAGCCAAGTAAACAGGGCGCTCGAAGAGCAGTTCTTC
-,TRBV27,TRBJ2-7,TRBD1,CASSTGTGGREQYF,TGTGCCAGCAGTACTGGGACAGGGGGCCGCGAGCAGTACTTC
-,TRBV6-1,TRBJ2-7,-,CASSELISNYEQYF,TGTGCCAGCAGTGAATTGATTTCCAACTACGAGCAGTACTTC
-,TRBV5-6,TRBJ2-1,-,CASGVRDNEQFF,TGTGCCAGCGGCGTCAGAGATAATGAGCAGTTCTTC
few,TRBV7-3,TRBJ2-7,TRBD2,CASTQGLAENYEQYF,TGTGCCAGCACCCAGGGACTAGCGGAAAACTACGAGCAGTACTTC
-,TRBV7-9,TRBJ2-7,-,CASSPDAQANYEQYF,TGTGCCAGCAGCCCGGACGCCCAGGCAAACTACGAGCAGTACTTC
once,TRBV6-5,TRBJ2-4,TRBD1,CASSRGLGGIQYF,TGTGCCAGCAGTAGGGGGCTTGGTGGCATTCAGTACTTC
-,TRBV6-5,TRBJ1-1,-,CASSIKRRPNTEAFF,TGTGCCAGCAGTATAAAGAGGAGACCGAACACTGAAGCTTTCTTT
once,TRBV11-2,TRBJ2-3,-,CASSLAPKTDTQYF,TGTGCCAGCAGCTTAGCGCCAAAGACAGATACGCAGTATTTT
-,TRBV29-1,TRBJ1-3,-,CSVGGGNTIYF,TGCAGCGTCGGGGGGGGGAACACCATATATTTT
once,TRBV5-5,TRBJ1-5,-,CASSPFGMGAGNQPQHF,TGTGCCAGCAGCCCGTTCGGTATGGGGGCGGGCAATCAGCCCCAGCATTTT
-,TRBV15,TRBJ1-2,-,CATSREGDRFYGYTF,TGTGCCACCAGCAGAGAGGGAGACAGGTTTTATGGCTACACCTTC
-,TRBV10-1,TRBJ2-1,TRBD1,CASMGETTGKGNEQFF,TGCGCCAGCATGGGGGAAACGACAGGGAAGGGCAATGAGCAGTTCTTC
-,TRBV4-1,TRBJ1-1,-,CASSQGNTEAFF,TGCGCCAGCAGCCAAGGGAACACTGAAGCTTTCTTT
-,TRBV28,TRBJ2-5,-,CASSLLATQSKYQETQYF,TGTGCCAGCAGTTTACTAGCGACTCAATCGAAGTACCAAGAGACCCAGTACTTC
-,TRBV30,TRBJ1-2,-,CAWSYPLDYGGYTF,TGTGCCTGGAGTTACCCCCTGGATTACGGTGGCTACACCTTC
-,TRBV28,TRBJ2-1,TRBD1,CASSEAMGDRGFF,TGTGCCAGCAGTGAGGCGATGGGGGACAGGGGATTCTTC